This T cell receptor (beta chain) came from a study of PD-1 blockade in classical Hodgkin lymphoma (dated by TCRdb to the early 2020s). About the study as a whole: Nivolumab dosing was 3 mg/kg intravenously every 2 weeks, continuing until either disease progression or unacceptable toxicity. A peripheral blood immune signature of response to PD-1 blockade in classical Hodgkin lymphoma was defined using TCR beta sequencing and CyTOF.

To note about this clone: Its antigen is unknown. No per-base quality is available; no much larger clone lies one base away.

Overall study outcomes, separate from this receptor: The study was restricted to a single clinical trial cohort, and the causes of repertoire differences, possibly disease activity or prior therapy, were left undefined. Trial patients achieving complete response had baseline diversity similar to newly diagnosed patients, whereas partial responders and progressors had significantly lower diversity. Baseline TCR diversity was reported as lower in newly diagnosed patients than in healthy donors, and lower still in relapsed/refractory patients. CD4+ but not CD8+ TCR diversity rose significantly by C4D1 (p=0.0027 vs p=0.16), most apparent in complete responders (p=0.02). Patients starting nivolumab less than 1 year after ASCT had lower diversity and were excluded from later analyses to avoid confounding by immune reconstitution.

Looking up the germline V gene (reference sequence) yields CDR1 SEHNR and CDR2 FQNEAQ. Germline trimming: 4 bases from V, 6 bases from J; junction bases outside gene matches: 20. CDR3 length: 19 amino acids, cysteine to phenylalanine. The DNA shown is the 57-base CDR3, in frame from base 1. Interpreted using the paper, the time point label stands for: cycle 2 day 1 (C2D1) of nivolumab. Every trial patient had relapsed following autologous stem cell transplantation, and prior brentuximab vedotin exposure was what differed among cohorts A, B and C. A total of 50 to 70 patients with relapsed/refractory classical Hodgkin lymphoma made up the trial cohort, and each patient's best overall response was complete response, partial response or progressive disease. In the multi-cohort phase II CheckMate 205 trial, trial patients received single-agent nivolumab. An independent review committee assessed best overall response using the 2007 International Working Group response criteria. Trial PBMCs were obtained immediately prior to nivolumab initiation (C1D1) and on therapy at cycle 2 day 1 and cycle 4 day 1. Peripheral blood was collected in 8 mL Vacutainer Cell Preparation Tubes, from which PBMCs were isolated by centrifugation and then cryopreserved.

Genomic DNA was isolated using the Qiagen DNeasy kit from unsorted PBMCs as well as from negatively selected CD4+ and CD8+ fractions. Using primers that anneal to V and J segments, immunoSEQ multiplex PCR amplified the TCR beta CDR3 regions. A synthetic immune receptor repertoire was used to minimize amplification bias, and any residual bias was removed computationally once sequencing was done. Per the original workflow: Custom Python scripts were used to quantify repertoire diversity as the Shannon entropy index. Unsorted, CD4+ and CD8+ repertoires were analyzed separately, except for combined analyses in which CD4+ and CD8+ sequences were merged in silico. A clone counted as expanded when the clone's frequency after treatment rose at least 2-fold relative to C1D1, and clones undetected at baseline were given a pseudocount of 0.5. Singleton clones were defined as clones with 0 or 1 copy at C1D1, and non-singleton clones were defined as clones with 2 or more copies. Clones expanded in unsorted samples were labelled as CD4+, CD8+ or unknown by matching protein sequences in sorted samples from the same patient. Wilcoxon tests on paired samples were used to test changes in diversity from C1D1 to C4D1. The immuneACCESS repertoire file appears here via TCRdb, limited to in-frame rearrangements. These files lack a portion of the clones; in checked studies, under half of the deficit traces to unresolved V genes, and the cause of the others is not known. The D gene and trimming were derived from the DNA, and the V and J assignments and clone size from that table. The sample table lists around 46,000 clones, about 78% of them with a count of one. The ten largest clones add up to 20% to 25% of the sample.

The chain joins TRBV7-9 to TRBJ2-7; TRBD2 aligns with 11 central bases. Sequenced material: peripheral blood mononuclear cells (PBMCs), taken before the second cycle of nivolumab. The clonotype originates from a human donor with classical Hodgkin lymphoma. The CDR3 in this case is CASSSIIGDQGLAAFEQYF. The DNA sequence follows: TGTGCCAGCAGCTCGATAATAGGGGACCAGGGACTAGCGGCTTTCGAGCAGTACTTC.